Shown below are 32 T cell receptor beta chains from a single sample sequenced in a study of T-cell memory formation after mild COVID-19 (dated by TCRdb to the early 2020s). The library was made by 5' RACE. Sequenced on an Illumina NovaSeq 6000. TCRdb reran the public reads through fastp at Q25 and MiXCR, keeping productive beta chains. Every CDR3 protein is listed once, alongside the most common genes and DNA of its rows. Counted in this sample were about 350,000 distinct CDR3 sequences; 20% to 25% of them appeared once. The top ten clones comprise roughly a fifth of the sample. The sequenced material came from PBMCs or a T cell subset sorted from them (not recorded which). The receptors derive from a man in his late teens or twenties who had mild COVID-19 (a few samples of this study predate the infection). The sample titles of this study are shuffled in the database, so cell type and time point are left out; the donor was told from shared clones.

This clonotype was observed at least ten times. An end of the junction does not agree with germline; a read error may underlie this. CDR3 in DNA: TGTGCCAGCAGTCCGGGCCCCGGGGAGACCCAGTACTTC. It is translated as CASSPGPGETQYF. The chain combines TRBV5-1 with TRBJ2-5; D not certain. CDR1 and CDR2 from the germline V gene are SGHRS and YFSETQ. The CDR3 contains 13 residues. Together with reference TRBV5-1 and TRBJ2-5, the CDR3 gives the full variable domain: KAGVTQTPRYLIKTRGQQVTLSCSPISGHRSVSWYQQTPGQGLQFLFEYFSETQRNKGNFPGRFSGRQFSNSRSEMNVSTLELGDSALYLCASSPGPGETQYFGPGTRLLVL.

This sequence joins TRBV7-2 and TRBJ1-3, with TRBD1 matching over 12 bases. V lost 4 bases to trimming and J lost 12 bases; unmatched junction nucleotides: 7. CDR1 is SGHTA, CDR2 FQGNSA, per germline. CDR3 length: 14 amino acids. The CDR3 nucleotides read TGTGCCAGCAGCTCCGGGACAGGGGGCCGGGTCATATATTTT. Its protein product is CASSSGTGGRVIYF.

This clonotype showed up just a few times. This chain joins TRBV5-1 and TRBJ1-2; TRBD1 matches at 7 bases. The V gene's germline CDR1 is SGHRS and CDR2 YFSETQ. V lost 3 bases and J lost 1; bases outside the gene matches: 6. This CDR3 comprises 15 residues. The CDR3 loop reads CASSSSAGGNYGYTF. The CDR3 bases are TGCGCCAGCAGCTCGTCGGCAGGGGGTAACTATGGCTACACCTTC.

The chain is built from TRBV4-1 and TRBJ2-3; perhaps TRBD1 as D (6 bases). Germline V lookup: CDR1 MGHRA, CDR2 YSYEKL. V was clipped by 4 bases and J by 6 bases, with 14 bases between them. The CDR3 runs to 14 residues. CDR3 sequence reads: CASSRDTSSDTQYF. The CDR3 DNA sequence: TGCGCCAGCAGCCGGGACACCTCGTCGGATACGCAGTATTTT.

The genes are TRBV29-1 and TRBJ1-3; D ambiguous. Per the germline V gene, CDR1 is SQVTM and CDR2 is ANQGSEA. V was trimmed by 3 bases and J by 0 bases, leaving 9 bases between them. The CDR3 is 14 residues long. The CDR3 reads CSVDRDYSGNTIYF. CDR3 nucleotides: TGCAGCGTTGATAGAGACTACTCTGGAAACACCATATATTTT.

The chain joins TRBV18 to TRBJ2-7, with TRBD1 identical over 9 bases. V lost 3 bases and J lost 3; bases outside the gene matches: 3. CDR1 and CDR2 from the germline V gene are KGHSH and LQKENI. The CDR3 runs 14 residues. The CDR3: CASSPRTGDYEQYF. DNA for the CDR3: TGTGCCAGCTCACCGCGGACAGGGGACTACGAGCAGTACTTC.

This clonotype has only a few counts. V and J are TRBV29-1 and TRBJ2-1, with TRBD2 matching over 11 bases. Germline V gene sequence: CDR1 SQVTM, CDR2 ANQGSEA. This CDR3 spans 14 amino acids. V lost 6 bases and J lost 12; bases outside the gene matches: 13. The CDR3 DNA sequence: TGCAGCGTCCGCCTCGGAGGGCTAGCGGGGGGGCAGTTCTTC. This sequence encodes CSVRLGGLAGGQFF.

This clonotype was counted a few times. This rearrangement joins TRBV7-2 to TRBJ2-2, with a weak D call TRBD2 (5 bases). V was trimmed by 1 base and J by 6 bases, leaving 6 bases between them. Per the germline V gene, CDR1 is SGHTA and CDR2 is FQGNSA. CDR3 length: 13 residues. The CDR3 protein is CASSLGGSGELFF. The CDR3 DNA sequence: TGTGCCAGCAGCTTAGGAGGGTCCGGGGAGCTGTTTTTT.

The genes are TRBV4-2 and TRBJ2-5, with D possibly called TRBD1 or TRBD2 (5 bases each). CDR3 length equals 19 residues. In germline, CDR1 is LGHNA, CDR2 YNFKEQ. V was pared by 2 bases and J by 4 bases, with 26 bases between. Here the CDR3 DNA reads TGTGCCAGCAGCCAAATGAAACCGGGGCCTGGATCCCCCCCAGAGACCCAGTACTTC. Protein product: CASSQMKPGPGSPPETQYF.

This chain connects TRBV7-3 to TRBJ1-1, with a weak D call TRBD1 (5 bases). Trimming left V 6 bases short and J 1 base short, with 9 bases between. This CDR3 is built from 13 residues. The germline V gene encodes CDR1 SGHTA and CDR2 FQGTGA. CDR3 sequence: CASRVGPNTEAFF. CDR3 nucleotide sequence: TGTGCCAGCAGGGTGGGGCCGAACACTGAAGCTTTCTTT.

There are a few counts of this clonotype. The CDR3 reads CASSSIPPVLDSTDTQYF. The CDR3 DNA reads as TGCGCCAGCAGCTCCATACCCCCCGTCCTTGACAGCACAGATACGCAGTATTTT. V usage is TRBV5-1 and J usage is TRBJ2-3; D remains unclear. Germline values: CDR1 SGHRS, CDR2 YFSETQ. The CDR3 has 18 amino acids. V dropped 3 bases and J dropped 0 bases, with 20 bases sitting between them.

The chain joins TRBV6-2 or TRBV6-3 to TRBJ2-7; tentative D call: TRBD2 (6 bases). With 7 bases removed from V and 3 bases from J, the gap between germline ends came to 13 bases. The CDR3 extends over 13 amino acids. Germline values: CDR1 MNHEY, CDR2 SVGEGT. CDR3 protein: CASIPGGLYEQYF. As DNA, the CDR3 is TGTGCCAGCATTCCCGGGGGTCTCTACGAGCAGTACTTC.

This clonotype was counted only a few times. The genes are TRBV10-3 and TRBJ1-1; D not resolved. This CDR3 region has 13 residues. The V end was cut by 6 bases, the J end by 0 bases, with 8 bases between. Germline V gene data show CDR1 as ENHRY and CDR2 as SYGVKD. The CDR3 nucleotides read TGTGCCATCAGGTTAAGTATGAACACTGAAGCTTTCTTT. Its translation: CAIRLSMNTEAFF.

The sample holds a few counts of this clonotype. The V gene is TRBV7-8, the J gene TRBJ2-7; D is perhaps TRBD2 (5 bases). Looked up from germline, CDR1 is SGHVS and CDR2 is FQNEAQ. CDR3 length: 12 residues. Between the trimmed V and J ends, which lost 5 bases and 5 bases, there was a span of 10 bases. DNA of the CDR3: TGTGCCAGCAGCGTCCGGGGTGACGAGCAGTACTTC. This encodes CASSVRGDEQYF.

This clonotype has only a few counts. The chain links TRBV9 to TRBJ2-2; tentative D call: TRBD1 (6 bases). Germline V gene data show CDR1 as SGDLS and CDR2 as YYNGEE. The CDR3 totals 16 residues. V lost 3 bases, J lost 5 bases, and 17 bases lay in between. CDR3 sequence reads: CASSGGGRGLTGELFF. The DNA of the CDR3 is TGTGCCAGCAGCGGAGGGGGACGGGGCTTAACCGGGGAGCTGTTTTTT.

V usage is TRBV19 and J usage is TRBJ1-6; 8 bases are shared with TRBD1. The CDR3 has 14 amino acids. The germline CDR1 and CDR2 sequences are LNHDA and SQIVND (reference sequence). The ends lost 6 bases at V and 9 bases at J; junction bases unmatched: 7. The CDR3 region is CASSGQGFSSPLHF. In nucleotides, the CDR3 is TGTGCCAGTAGCGGACAGGGTTTCAGTTCACCCCTCCACTTT.

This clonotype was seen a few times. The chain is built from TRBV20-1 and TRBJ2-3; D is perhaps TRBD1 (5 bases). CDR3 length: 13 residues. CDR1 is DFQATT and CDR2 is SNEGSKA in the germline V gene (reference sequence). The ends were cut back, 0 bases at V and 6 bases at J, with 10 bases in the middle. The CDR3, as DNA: TGCAGTGCTAGAGATCCAGGGATTGATACGCAGTATTTT. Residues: CSARDPGIDTQYF.

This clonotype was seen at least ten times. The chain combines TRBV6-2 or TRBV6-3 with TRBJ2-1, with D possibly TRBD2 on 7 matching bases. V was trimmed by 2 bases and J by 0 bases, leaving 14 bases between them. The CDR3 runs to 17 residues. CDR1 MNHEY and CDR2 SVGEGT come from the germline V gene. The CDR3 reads CASSYGGGLSSYNEQFF. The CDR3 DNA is TGTGCCAGCAGTTACGGCGGGGGCCTGAGCTCCTACAATGAGCAGTTCTTC.

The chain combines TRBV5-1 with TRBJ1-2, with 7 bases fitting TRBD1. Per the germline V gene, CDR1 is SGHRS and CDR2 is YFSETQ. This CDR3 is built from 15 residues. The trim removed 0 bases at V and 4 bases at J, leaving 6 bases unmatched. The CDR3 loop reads CASSLAGDSGYGYTF. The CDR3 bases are TGCGCCAGCAGCTTGGCGGGGGACAGCGGCTATGGCTACACCTTC.

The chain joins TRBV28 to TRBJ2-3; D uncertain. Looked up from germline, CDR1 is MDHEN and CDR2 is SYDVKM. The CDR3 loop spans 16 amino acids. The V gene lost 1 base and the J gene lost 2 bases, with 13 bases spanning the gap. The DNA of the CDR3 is TGTGCCAGCAGTTTATTTGTCGTTTCTGACACAGATACGCAGTATTTT. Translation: CASSLFVVSDTDTQYF.

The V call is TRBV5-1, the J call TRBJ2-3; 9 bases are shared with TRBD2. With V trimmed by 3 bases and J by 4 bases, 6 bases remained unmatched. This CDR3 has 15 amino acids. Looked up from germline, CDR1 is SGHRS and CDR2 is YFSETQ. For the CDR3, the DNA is TGCGCCAGCAGCTCTAGCGGGGAGGGCGCAGATACGCAGTATTTT. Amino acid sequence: CASSSSGEGADTQYF.

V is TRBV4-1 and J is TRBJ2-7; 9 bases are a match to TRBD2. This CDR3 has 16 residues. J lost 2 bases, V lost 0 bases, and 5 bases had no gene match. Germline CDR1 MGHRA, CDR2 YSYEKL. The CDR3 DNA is TGCGCCAGCAGCCAAGATCGCCTAGCGGGGACCTACGAGCAGTACTTC. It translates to CASSQDRLAGTYEQYF.

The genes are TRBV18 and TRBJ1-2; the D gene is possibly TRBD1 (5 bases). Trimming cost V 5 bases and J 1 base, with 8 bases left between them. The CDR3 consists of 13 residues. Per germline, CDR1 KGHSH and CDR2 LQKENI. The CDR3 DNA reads TGTGCCAGCTCAACGGGGGGTAACTATGGCTACACCTTC. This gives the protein CASSTGGNYGYTF.

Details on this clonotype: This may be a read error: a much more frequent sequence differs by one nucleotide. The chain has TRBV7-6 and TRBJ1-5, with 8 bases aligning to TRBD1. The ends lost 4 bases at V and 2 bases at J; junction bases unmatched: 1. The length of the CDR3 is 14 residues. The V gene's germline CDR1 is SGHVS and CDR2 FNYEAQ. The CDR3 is CASSWGQGNQPQHF. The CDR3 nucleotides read TGTGCCAGCAGCTGGGGACAGGGCAATCAGCCCCAGCATTTT. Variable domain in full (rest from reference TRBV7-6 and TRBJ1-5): GAGVSQSPRYKVTKRGQDVALRCDPISGHVSLYWYRQALGQGPEFLTYFNYEAQQDKSGLPNDRFSAERPEGSISTLTIQRTEQRDSAMYRCASSWGQGNQPQHFGDGTRLSIL.

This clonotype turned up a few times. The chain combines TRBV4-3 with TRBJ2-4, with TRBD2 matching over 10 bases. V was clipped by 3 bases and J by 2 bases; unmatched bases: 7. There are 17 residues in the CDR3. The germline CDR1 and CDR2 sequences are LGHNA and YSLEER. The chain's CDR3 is CASSQEGSGGSKNIQYF. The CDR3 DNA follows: TGCGCCAGCAGCCAGGAAGGTAGCGGGGGGTCCAAAAACATTCAGTACTTC.

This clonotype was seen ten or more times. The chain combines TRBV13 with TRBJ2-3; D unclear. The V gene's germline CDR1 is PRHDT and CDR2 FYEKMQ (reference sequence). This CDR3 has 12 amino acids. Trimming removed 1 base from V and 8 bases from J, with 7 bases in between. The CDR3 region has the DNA TGTGCCAGCAGCTTAGCGCTGAGTACGCAGTATTTT. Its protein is CASSLALSTQYF.

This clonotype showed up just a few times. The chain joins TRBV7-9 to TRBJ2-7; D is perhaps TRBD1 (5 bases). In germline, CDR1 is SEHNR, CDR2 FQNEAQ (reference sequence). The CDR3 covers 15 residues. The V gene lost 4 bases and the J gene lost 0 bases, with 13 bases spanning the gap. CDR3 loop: CASSSPRVSSYEQYF. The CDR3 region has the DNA TGTGCCAGCAGCTCGCCCAGGGTTTCCTCCTACGAGCAGTACTTC.

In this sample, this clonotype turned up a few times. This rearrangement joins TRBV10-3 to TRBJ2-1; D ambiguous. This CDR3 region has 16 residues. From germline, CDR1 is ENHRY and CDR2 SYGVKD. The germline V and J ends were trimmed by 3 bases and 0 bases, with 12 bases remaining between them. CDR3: CAISDRTVSSYNEQFF. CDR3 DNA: TGTGCCATCAGTGATAGGACGGTAAGCTCCTACAATGAGCAGTTCTTC.

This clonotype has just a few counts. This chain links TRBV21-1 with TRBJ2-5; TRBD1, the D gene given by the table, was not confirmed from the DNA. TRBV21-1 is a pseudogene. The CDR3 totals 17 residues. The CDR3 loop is CATTPIGTPGGQETQYF. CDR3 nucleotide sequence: TGTGCCACCACTCCAATCGGGACGCCCGGCGGCCAAGAGACCCAGTACTTC.

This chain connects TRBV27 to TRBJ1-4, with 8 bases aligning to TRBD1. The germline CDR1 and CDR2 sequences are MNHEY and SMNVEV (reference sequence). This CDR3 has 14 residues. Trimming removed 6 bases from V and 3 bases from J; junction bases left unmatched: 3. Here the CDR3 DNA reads TGTGCCAGCAGAGACAGGGGACCTAATGAAAAACTGTTTTTT. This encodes CASRDRGPNEKLFF.

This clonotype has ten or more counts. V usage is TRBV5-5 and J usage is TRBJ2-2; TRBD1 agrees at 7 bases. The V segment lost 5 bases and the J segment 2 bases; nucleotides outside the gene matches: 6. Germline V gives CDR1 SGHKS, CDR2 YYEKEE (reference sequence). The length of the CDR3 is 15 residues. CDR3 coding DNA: TGTGCCAGCAGTCTAGGGGGCACAAACACCGGGGAGCTGTTTTTT. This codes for CASSLGGTNTGELFF.

The CDR3 coding sequence is TGTGCCAGCAGTGACCGGGGACACCCCTCCTACGAGCAGTACTTC. Protein: CASSDRGHPSYEQYF. This chain connects TRBV6-5 to TRBJ2-7; the D gene is possibly TRBD1 (6 bases). The CDR3 has 15 residues. V lost 5 bases, J lost 0 bases, and 14 bases lay in between. CDR1 is MNHEY, CDR2 SVGAGI, per germline.